This TCR beta chain emerged from a study of CD8+ T cells in alopecia areata. Study-wide results and caveats: Lesional scalp displayed greater clonality than normal scalp, most notably in alopecia totalis/universalis.

Extracted RNA was reverse transcribed into cDNA, the sequencing template. Sequenced by immunoSEQ multiplex PCR; TCRdb stores in-frame clones only, minus some. Of 150,000 to 200,000 clones detected, roughly 50% appear once; the ten largest clones hold 11%. Treatment given: oral pan-JAK inhibitor, 5-10 mg twice daily. Comment on this clone: Its specificity is unknown.

Deletions cut 6 bases from V and 5 bases from J, with 19 bases between. CDR1 is ENHRY, CDR2 SYGVKD, per germline. This CDR3 contains 16 residues. The receptor's source is a human donor with alopecia areata. Sequenced here: CD8+ T cells sorted from blood, sampled at week 24, from a patient treated with tofacitinib. This chain links TRBV10-3 with TRBJ1-4, with a weak D call TRBD1 (5 bases). The CDR3 region is CAISDTGGSGNEKLFF. CDR3 bases: TGTGCCATCAGCGACACGGGGGGATCGGGGAATGAAAAACTGTTTTTT.